These T cell receptor beta chains were read from a single sample in a study of OX40 agonist ivuxolimab in advanced cancers. Clones were read by immunoSEQ multiplex PCR, and TCRdb kept only the in-frame ones, dropping some. The data contain fewer than 90,000 clones, about 91% of them seen just once; the ten biggest clones take up about 0.72%. This specimen was CD4+ or CD8+ T cells sorted from blood, taken in a trial of the OX40 agonist ivuxolimab. All receptors come from an adult with an advanced solid tumor such as melanoma, head and neck, liver or kidney cancer. Both conserved end residues are part of each CDR3. The D gene is left open where the match is weak. The size field is filled for only some rows; it gives once, few, many or a size class.

J gene: TRBJ1-1
clone size: once
V gene: TRBV7-2
D gene: NA
CDR3 DNA: TGTGCCAGCAGCTTAGAGGGTTTGTCACACACTGAAGCTTTCTTT
CDR3 protein: CASSLEGLSHTEAFF

J gene: TRBJ1-5
clone size: NA
V gene: TRBV12-5
D gene: NA
CDR3 DNA: TGTGCTAGTGCTTCTGGGGCTTATCAGCCCCAGCATTTT
CDR3 protein: CASASGAYQPQHF

J gene: TRBJ2-1
clone size: NA
V gene: TRBV7-9
D gene: NA
CDR3 DNA: TGTGCCAGCAGCTTAACCAGGGCAAGGAATGAGCAGTTCTTC
CDR3 protein: CASSLTRARNEQFF

J gene: TRBJ2-5
clone size: few
V gene: TRBV30
D gene: NA
CDR3 DNA: TGTGCCTGGAGTGTTAACAGAGAATTCCAAGAGACCCAGTACTTC
CDR3 protein: CAWSVNREFQETQYF

J gene: TRBJ1-2
clone size: few
V gene: TRBV6-5
D gene: NA
CDR3 DNA: TGTGCCAGCCATAGTACCGGCGGGGGGAACTATGGCTACACCTTC
CDR3 protein: CASHSTGGGNYGYTF

J gene: TRBJ1-1
clone size: NA
V gene: TRBV7-3
D gene: NA
CDR3 DNA: TGTGCCAGCAGCTTCGCCGTGAACACTGAAGCTTTCTTT
CDR3 protein: CASSFAVNTEAFF

J gene: TRBJ2-1
clone size: NA
V gene: TRBV7-2
D gene: NA
CDR3 DNA: TGTGCCAGCAGCTTAGTGGCGGGTGAGCAGTTCTTC
CDR3 protein: CASSLVAGEQFF

J gene: TRBJ2-5
clone size: NA
V gene: TRBV18
D gene: NA
CDR3 DNA: TGTGCCAGCTCACCGGTCGAGGGAGAGACCCAGTACTTC
CDR3 protein: CASSPVEGETQYF

J gene: TRBJ2-1
clone size: NA
V gene: TRBV5-4
D gene: TRBD1
CDR3 DNA: TGTGCCAGCAGCCGACAGGGTTCCGCATCCGATGAGCAGTTCTTC
CDR3 protein: CASSRQGSASDEQFF

J gene: TRBJ2-5
clone size: NA
V gene: TRBV19
D gene: TRBD2
CDR3 DNA: TGTGCCAGCGGGACTTCGGGACTAGCGGGAGGGGCGACCCAGTACTTC
CDR3 protein: CASGTSGLAGGATQYF

J gene: TRBJ2-2
clone size: NA
V gene: TRBV11-1
D gene: NA
CDR3 DNA: TGTGCCAGCAGCGAGGGACAAAACACCGGGGAGCTGTTTTTT
CDR3 protein: CASSEGQNTGELFF

J gene: TRBJ2-3
clone size: NA
V gene: TRBV6-6
D gene: TRBD1
CDR3 DNA: TGTGCCAGCAGTTTCGGGACAGGGGGCACAGATACGCAGTATTTT
CDR3 protein: CASSFGTGGTDTQYF

J gene: TRBJ1-5
clone size: NA
V gene: TRBV6-1
D gene: TRBD1
CDR3 DNA: TGTGCCAGCAGTGCCACAGGGGTGAGCAATCAGCCCCAGCATTTT
CDR3 protein: CASSATGVSNQPQHF

J gene: TRBJ1-2
clone size: NA
V gene: TRBV28
D gene: TRBD1
CDR3 DNA: TGTGCCAGCAGTCCCTCCCGACAGGGGGAGTCTAACTATGGCTACACCTTC
CDR3 protein: CASSPSRQGESNYGYTF

J gene: TRBJ2-2
clone size: NA
V gene: TRBV19
D gene: NA
CDR3 DNA: TGTGCCAGTAGGCTTCGCAGGGGCGGATCGAACACCGGGGAGCTGTTTTTT
CDR3 protein: CASRLRRGGSNTGELFF

J gene: TRBJ1-2
clone size: NA
V gene: TRBV4-3
D gene: NA
CDR3 DNA: TGCGCCAGCAGCCAAGGGAGTGGCAGAAGCTATGGCTACACCTTC
CDR3 protein: CASSQGSGRSYGYTF

J gene: TRBJ2-3
clone size: once
V gene: TRBV11-2
D gene: TRBD2
CDR3 DNA: TGTGCCAGCAGCCTATGGACTAGATCCACAGATACGCAGTATTTT
CDR3 protein: CASSLWTRSTDTQYF

J gene: TRBJ2-7
clone size: NA
V gene: TRBV9
D gene: TRBD2
CDR3 DNA: TGTGCCAGCAGCGGACGACTAGCGGGAGGCTTCTACGAGCAGTACTTC
CDR3 protein: CASSGRLAGGFYEQYF

J gene: TRBJ2-7
clone size: NA
V gene: TRBV18
D gene: TRBD2
CDR3 DNA: TGTGCCAGCTCACCACCGTTGACTAGCGGGATTTTACAGTACTTC
CDR3 protein: CASSPPLTSGILQYF

J gene: TRBJ2-5
clone size: NA
V gene: TRBV18
D gene: TRBD2
CDR3 DNA: TGTGCCAGCTCACCAAGGCTAGCGGGAGGAGGAGAGACCCAGTACTTC
CDR3 protein: CASSPRLAGGGETQYF

J gene: TRBJ2-5
clone size: NA
V gene: TRBV7-9
D gene: TRBD1
CDR3 DNA: TGTGCCAGCAGCCTCGGGACAGACCAAGAGACCCAGTACTTC
CDR3 protein: CASSLGTDQETQYF

J gene: TRBJ2-7
clone size: NA
V gene: TRBV5-5
D gene: TRBD1
CDR3 DNA: TGTGCCAGCAGCGGTTCCGGGACAGCCCACCCGGGGCAGTACTTC
CDR3 protein: CASSGSGTAHPGQYF

J gene: TRBJ2-3
clone size: NA
V gene: TRBV30
D gene: NA
CDR3 DNA: TGTGCCTGGAGCGCCACCTCCCCAGATACGCAGTATTTT
CDR3 protein: CAWSATSPDTQYF

J gene: TRBJ2-3
clone size: once
V gene: TRBV9
D gene: NA
CDR3 DNA: TGTGCCAGCAGCCCCCGAGGGACACTCACAGATACGCAGTATTTT
CDR3 protein: CASSPRGTLTDTQYF